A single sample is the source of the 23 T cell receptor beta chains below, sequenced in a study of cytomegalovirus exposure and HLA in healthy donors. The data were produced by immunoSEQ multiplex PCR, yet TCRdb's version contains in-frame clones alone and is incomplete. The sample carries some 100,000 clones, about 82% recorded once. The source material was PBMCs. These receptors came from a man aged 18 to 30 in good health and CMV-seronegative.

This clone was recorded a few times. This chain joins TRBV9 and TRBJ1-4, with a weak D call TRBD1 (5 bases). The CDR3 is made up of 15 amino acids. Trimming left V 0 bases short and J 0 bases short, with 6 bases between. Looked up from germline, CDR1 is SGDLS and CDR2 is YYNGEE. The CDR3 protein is CASSVEGATNEKLFF. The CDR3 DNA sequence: TGTGCCAGCAGCGTAGAAGGGGCAACTAATGAAAAACTGTTTTTT.

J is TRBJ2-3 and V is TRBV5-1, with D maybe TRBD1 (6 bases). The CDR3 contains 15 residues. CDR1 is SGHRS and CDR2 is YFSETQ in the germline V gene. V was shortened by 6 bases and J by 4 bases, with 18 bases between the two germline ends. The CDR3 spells CASTGPGSGADTQYF. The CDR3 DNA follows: TGCGCCAGCACCGGACCGGGTTCAGGGGCAGATACGCAGTATTTT.

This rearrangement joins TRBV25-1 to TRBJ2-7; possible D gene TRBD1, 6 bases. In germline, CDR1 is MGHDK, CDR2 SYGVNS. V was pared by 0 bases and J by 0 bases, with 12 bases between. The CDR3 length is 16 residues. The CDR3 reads CASSEYGGLPSYEQYF. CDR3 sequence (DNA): TGTGCCAGCAGTGAATATGGGGGCCTCCCCTCCTACGAGCAGTACTTC.

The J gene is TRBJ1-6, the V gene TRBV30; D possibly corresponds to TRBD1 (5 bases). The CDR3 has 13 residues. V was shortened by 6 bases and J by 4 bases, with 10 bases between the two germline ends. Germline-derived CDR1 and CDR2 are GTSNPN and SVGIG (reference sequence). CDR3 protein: CACTGTYNSPLHF. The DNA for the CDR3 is TGTGCCTGTACCGGGACTTATAATTCACCCCTCCACTTT. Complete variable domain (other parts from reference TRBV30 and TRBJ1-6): SQTIHQWPATLVQPVGSPLSLECTVEGTSNPNLYWYRQAAGRGLQLLFYSVGIGQISSEVPQNLSASRPQDRQFILSSKKLLLSDSGFYLCACTGTYNSPLHFGNGTRLTVT.

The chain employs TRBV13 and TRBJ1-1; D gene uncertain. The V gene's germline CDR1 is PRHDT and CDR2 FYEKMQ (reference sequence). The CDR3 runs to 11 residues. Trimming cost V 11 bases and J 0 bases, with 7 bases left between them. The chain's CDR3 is CASGVNTEAFF. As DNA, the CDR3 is TGTGCCTCCGGGGTGAACACTGAAGCTTTCTTT.

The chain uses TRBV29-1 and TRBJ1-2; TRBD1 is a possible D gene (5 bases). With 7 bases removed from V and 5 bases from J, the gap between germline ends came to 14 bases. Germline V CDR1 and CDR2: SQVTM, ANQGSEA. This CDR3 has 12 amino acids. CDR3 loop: CSAGGRQYGYTF. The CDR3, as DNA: TGCAGCGCCGGGGGGAGGCAGTATGGCTACACCTTC.

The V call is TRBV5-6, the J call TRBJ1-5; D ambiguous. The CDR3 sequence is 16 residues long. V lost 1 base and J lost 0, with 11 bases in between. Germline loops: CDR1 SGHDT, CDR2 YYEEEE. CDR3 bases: TGTGCCAGCAGCTTGAGCGCAGTATATAGCAATCAGCCCCAGCATTTT. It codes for CASSLSAVYSNQPQHF.

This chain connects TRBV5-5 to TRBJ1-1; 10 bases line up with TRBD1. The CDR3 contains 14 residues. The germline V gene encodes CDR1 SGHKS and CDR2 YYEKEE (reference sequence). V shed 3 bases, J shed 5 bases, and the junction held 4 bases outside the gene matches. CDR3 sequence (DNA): TGTGCCAGCAGCTGGACAGGGGGGAGTACTGAAGCTTTCTTT. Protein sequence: CASSWTGGSTEAFF.

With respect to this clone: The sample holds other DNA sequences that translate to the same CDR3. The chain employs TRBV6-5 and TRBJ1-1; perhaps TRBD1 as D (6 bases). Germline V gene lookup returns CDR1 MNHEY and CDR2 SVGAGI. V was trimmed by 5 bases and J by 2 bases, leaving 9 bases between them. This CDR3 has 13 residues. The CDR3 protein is CASSRTVNTEAFF. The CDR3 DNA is TGTGCCAGCAGTCGGACAGTTAACACTGAAGCTTTCTTT.

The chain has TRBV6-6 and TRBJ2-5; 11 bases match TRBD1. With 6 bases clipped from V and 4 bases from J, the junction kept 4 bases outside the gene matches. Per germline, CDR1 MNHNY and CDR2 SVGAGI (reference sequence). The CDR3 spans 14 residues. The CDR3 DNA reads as TGTGCCAGCAGGGACGGGACAGGGGGAGAGACCCAGTACTTC. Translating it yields CASRDGTGGETQYF.

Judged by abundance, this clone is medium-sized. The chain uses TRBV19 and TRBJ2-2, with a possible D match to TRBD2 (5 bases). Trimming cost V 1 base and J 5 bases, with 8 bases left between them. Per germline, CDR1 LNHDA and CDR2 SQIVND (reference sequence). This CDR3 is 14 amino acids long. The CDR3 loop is CASSIVLATGELFF. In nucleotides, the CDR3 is TGTGCCAGTAGTATAGTCCTAGCTACCGGGGAGCTGTTTTTT.

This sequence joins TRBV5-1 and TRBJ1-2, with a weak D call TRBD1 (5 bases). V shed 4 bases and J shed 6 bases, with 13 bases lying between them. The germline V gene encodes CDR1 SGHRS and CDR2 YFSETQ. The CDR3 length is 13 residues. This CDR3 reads CASSRERGNGYTF. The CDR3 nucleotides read TGCGCCAGCAGCCGGGAGAGGGGAAATGGCTACACCTTC.

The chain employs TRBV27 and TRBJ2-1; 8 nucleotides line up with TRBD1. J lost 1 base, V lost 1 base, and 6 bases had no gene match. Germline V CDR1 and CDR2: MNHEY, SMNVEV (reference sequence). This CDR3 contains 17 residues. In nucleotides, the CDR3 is TGTGCCAGCAGTTTATATACCGGGACAGGATCCTACAATGAGCAGTTCTTC. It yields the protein CASSLYTGTGSYNEQFF.

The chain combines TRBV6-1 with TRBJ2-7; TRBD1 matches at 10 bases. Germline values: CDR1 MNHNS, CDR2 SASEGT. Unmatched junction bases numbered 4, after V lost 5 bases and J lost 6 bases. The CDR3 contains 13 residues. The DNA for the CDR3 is TGTGCCAGCAGTCGGGACAGGGGTCGCGAGCAGTACTTC. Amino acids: CASSRDRGREQYF.

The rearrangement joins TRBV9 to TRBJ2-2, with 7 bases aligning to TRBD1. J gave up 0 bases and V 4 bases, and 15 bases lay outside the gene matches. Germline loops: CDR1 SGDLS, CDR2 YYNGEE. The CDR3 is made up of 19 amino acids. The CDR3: CASSHHGGVGGPNTGELFF. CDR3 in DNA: TGTGCCAGCAGCCACCACGGTGGTGTAGGGGGCCCGAACACCGGGGAGCTGTTTTTT.

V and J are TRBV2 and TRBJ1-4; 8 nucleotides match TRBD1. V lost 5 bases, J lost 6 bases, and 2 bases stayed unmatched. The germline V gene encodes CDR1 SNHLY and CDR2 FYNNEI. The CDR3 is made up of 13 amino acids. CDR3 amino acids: CASSSDRDEKLFF. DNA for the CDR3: TGTGCCAGCAGTTCGGACAGGGATGAAAAACTGTTTTTT. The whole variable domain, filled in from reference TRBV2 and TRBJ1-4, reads EPEVTQTPSHQVTQMGQEVILRCVPISNHLYFYWYRQILGQKVEFLVSFYNNEISEKSEIFDDQFSVERPDGSNFTLKIRSTKLEDSAMYFCASSSDRDEKLFFGSGTQLSVL.

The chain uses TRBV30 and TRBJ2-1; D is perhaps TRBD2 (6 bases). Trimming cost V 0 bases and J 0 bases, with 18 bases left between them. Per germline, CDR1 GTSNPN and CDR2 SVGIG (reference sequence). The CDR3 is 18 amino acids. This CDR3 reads CAWSVRSRLGASYNEQFF. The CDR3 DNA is TGTGCCTGGAGTGTACGGTCAAGACTAGGGGCCTCCTACAATGAGCAGTTCTTC.

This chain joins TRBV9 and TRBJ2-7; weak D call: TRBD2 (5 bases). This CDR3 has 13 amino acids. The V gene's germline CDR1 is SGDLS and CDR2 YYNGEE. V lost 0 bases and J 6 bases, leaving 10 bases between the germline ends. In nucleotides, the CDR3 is TGTGCCAGCAGCGTAGCTACAGAGGGCGAGCAGTACTTC. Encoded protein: CASSVATEGEQYF.

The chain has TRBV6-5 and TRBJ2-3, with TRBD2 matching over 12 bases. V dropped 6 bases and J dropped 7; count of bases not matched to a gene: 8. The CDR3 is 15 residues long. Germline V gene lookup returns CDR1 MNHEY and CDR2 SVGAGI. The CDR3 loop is CASSPTSGSGNTQYF. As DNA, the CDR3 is TGTGCCAGCAGCCCGACTAGCGGGAGTGGAAATACGCAGTATTTT.

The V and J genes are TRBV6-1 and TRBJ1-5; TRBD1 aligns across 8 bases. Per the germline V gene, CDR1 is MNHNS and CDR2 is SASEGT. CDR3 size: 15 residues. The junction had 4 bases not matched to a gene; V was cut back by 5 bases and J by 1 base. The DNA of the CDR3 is TGTGCCAGCAGTAGGGACAGGTACAGCAATCAGCCCCAGCATTTT. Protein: CASSRDRYSNQPQHF.

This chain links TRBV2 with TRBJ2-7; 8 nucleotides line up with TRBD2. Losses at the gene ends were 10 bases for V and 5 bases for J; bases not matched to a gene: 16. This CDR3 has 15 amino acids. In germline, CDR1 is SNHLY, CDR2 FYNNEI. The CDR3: CATTGGAGWSNEQYF. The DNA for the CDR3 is TGTGCCACCACGGGAGGGGCAGGGTGGTCTAACGAGCAGTACTTC.

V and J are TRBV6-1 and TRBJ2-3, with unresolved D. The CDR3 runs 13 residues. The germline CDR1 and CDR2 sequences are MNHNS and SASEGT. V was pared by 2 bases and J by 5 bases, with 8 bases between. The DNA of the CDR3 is TGTGCCAGCAGTGAACCGTCCGGAGATACGCAGTATTTT. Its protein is CASSEPSGDTQYF.

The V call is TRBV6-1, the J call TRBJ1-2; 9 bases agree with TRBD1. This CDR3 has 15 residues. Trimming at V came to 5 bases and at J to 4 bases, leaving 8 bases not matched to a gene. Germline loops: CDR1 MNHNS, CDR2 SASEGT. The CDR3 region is CASSSRTGVGYGYTF. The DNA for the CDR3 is TGTGCCAGCAGTAGCCGGACAGGGGTAGGCTATGGCTACACCTTC.